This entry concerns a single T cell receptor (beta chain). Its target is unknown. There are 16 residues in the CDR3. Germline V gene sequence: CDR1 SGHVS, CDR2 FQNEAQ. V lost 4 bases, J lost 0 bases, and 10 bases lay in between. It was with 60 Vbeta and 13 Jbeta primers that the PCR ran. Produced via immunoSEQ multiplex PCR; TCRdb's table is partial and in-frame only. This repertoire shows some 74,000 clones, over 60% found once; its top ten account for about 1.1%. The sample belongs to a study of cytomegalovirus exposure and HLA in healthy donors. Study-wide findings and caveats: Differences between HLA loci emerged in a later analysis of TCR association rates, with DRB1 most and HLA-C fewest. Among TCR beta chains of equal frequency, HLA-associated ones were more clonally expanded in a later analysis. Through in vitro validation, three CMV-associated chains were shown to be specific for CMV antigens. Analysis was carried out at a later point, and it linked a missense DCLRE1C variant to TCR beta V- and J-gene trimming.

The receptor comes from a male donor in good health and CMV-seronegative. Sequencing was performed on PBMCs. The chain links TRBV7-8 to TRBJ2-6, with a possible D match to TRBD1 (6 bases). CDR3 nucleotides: TGTGCCAGCAGCTCGGGACATTTCTCTGGGGCCAACGTCCTGACTTTC. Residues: CASSSGHFSGANVLTF. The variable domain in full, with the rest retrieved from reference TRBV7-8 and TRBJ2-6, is GAGVSQSPRYKVAKRGQDVALRCDPISGHVSLFWYQQALGQGPEFLTYFQNEAQLDKSGLPSDRFFAERPEGSVSTLKIQRTQQEDSAVYLCASSSGHFSGANVLTFGAGSRLTVL.